These 7 T cell receptor beta chains were sequenced from one sample in a study of control samples from healthy donors and cancer patients. Sequenced by immunoSEQ multiplex PCR; TCRdb stores in-frame clones only, minus some. The sample has about 100,000 clones, around four fifths seen once. The sample was blood. The receptors were gathered from a man between 18 and 35 years old in good health.

The chain recombines TRBV4-2 with TRBJ2-7, with 7 positions matching TRBD1. The germline gives CDR1 LGHNA, CDR2 YNFKEQ. The CDR3 length is 15 residues. Trimming at V came to 0 bases and at J to 0 bases, leaving 2 bases not matched to a gene. In DNA, the CDR3 is TGTGCCAGCAGCCAAGAAGGACAGGTCTCCTACGAGCAGTACTTC. Protein product: CASSQEGQVSYEQYF.

The gene calls are TRBV19 and TRBJ2-5; 10 bases agree with TRBD1. Trimming took 4 bases from V and 5 from J; bases not matched to a gene: 10. The CDR3 has 16 amino acids. Germline CDR1 is LNHDA and CDR2 is SQIVND (reference sequence). This CDR3 is CASSTGTGVGMETQYF. DNA for the CDR3: TGTGCCAGTAGTACGGGGACAGGGGTTGGTATGGAGACCCAGTACTTC.

V and J are TRBV19 and TRBJ1-2; TRBD1 matches at 9 bases. Germline values: CDR1 LNHDA, CDR2 SQIVND (reference sequence). With V trimmed by 4 bases and J by 0 bases, 6 bases remained unmatched. This CDR3 is 16 amino acids long. CDR3 residues: CASSKGQGPSNYGYTF. The DNA for the CDR3 is TGTGCCAGTAGTAAAGGACAGGGGCCTTCTAACTATGGCTACACCTTC.

V gene TRBV11-2 combines with J gene TRBJ2-6; a weak D match, TRBD1 (6 bases). Germline CDR1 SGHAT, CDR2 FQNNGV. V was pared by 5 bases and J by 0 bases, with 14 bases between. This CDR3 is built from 17 residues. For the CDR3, the DNA is TGTGCCAGCAGCCCTGGGACAACCAACTCTGGGGCCAACGTCCTGACTTTC. Translation: CASSPGTTNSGANVLTF.

This rearrangement joins TRBV6-2 or TRBV6-3 to TRBJ2-3; TRBD2 might be the D (5 bases). The CDR3 sequence is 16 residues long. Per germline, CDR1 MNHEY and CDR2 SVGEGT. With 1 base removed from V and 7 bases from J, the gap between germline ends came to 18 bases. The DNA of the CDR3 is TGTGCCAGCAGTTACTTTGAGAGGGCTGGCGGACATACGCAGTATTTT. Translating gives CASSYFERAGGHTQYF.

This clone was detected once. The V and J genes are TRBV7-8 and TRBJ2-3, with 15 bases identical to TRBD2. Trimming cost V 5 bases and J 3 bases; bases outside gene matches: 12. The CDR3 loop spans 19 amino acids. Germline CDR1 SGHVS, CDR2 FQNEAQ. In DNA form, the CDR3 reads TGTGCCAGCAGCCGAGGCCCGGGACTAGCGGGGGGTCCTACAGATACGCAGTATTTT. This encodes CASSRGPGLAGGPTDTQYF. Combining the CDR3 with reference TRBV7-8 and TRBJ2-3 gives the whole variable domain GAGVSQSPRYKVAKRGQDVALRCDPISGHVSLFWYQQALGQGPEFLTYFQNEAQLDKSGLPSDRFFAERPEGSVSTLKIQRTQQEDSAVYLCASSRGPGLAGGPTDTQYFGPGTRLTVL.

In its sample, this clone was seen once. The rearrangement joins TRBV27 to TRBJ2-7; TRBD2 aligns across 7 bases. The CDR3 is 12 residues long. Germline V gene lookup returns CDR1 MNHEY and CDR2 SMNVEV (reference sequence). V dropped 8 bases and J dropped 7; count of bases not matched to a gene: 8. The CDR3: CASGDYLWEQYF. CDR3 DNA: TGTGCCAGCGGGGACTACCTTTGGGAGCAGTACTTC.